This T cell receptor beta chain was identified during a study of T cell responses to AZD1222 COVID-19 vaccine. Generated by immunoSEQ multiplex PCR, the TCRdb table keeps only in-frame clones and is missing some. Seen here are about 81,000 clones, 85% to 95% observed once, and the top ten hold 8%. Notes on this clone: The antigen remains undetermined.

Regarding the study as a whole: Baseline serostatus was positive in only six AZD1222 recipients. The breadth and depth of Spike-specific TCRs increased once two AZD1222 doses had been given.

After removal of 3 bases from V and 9 bases from J, the junction contained 12 bases not matched to a gene. CDR3 length: 17 amino acids. Germline V lookup: CDR1 LGHDT, CDR2 YNNKEL (reference sequence). The sequencing here drew on peripheral blood, taken 28 days after the second AZD1222 dose. The origin of this receptor is an adult who received the AZD1222 COVID-19 vaccine. This rearrangement joins TRBV3-1 (or the pseudogene TRBV3-2) to TRBJ2-1; 12 bases fit TRBD1. The CDR3 is CASSHLQPGQGAGEQFF. CDR3 bases: TGTGCCAGCAGCCACCTGCAACCGGGACAGGGGGCAGGTGAGCAGTTCTTC.